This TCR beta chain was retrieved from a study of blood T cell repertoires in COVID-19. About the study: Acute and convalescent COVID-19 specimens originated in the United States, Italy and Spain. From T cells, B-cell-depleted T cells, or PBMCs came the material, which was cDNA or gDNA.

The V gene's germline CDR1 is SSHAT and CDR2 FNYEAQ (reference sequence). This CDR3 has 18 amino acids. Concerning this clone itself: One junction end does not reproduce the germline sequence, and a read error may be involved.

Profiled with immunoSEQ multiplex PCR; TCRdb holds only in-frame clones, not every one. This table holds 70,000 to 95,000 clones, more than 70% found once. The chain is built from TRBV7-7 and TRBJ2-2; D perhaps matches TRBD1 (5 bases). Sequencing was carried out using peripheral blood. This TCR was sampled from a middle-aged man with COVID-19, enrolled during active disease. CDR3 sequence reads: CASSLDPWQGSNTGELFF. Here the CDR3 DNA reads TGTGCTAGCAGCTTAGACCCCTGGCAGGGTTCGAACACCGGGGAGCTGTTTTTT. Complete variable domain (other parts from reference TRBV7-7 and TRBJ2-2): GAGVSQSPRYKVTKRGQDVTLRCDPISSHATLYWYQQALGQGPEFLTYFNYEAQPDKSGLPSDRFSAERPEGSISTLTIQRTEQRDSAMYRCASSLDPWQGSNTGELFFGEGSRLTVL.